The rows below give T cell receptor beta chains drawn from one sample of a study of T cells in Graves' hyperthyroidism and ophthalmopathy. TCRdb ran MiXCR on the multiplex PCR reads and lists one entry per CDR3 protein. The data show some 510,000 distinct CDR3 sequences, roughly 20% seen once. Sequencing was done on a sample of blood. Receptors were obtained from a man younger than 30 with Graves' hyperthyroidism. The CDR3 runs from the conserved cysteine through the conserved F or W. D genes are given only for firm matches. Clone size is stated in some rows and not others, as once, few, many or a class when expanded.

clone_size j_call v_call d_call cdr3_aa cdr3_nt
many TRBJ1-1 TRBV20-1 . CSARQGSMNTEAFF TGCAGTGCTAGACAGGGTAGCATGAACACTGAAGCTTTCTTT
many TRBJ1-1 TRBV18 . CASSPGGMNTEAFF TGTGCCAGCTCACCGGGGGGGATGAACACTGAAGCTTTCTTT
many TRBJ1-2 TRBV30 . CAWSVAGHDYGYTF TGTGCCTGGAGTGTGGCCGGACATGACTATGGCTACACCTTC
. TRBJ2-7 TRBV6-2/TRBV6-3 . CASSYGLAFNYEQYF TGTGCCAGCAGTTACGGGCTAGCCTTTAACTACGAGCAGTACTTC
once TRBJ2-7 TRBV12-3/TRBV12-4 . CASSFWPSPYYEQYF TGTGCCAGCAGTTTTTGGCCATCCCCTTACTACGAGCAGTACTTC
many TRBJ2-5 TRBV28 . CASSFPPGDGGSLQETQYF TGTGCCAGCAGTTTCCCCCCCGGGGATGGAGGGAGCCTCCAAGAGACCCAGTACTTC
few TRBJ1-1 TRBV3-1 . CASSQGRGVNTEAFF TGTGCCAGCAGCCAAGGCCGCGGGGTGAACACTGAAGCTTTCTTT
few TRBJ2-5 TRBV3-1 TRBD1 CASCITGGETQYF TGTGCCAGCTGCATCACAGGGGGGGAGACCCAGTACTTC
. TRBJ2-5 TRBV24-1 TRBD2 CATSSVGGTRYQETQYF TGTGCCACCAGTTCAGTGGGAGGGACTCGCTACCAAGAGACCCAGTACTTC
many TRBJ2-2 TRBV7-8 TRBD1 CASSSPPGTGLNTGELFF TGTGCCAGCAGCTCCCCCCCCGGGACAGGGCTGAACACCGGGGAGCTGTTTTTT
many TRBJ2-7 TRBV28 . CASQHQGSSYEQYF TGTGCCAGTCAGCACCAGGGGAGCTCCTACGAGCAGTACTTC
many TRBJ2-5 TRBV6-5 TRBD1 CASSRTGGGRTQYF TGTGCCAGCAGTCGGACAGGTGGGGGAAGGACCCAGTACTTC
many TRBJ2-5 TRBV20-1 . CSVTGHNQETQYF TGCAGTGTCACCGGACACAACCAAGAGACCCAGTACTTC
many TRBJ1-1 TRBV12-3/TRBV12-4 . CASSFGGLDTEAFF TGTGCCAGCAGTTTTGGGGGGTTGGACACTGAAGCTTTCTTT
many TRBJ1-2 TRBV14 . CASSQGPRGRVLGNYGYTF TGTGCCAGCAGCCAAGGACCGCGTGGGCGTGTGCTAGGGAACTATGGCTACACCTTC
. TRBJ2-2 TRBV7-2 TRBD2 CASSGYRRGAGPRDTGELFF TGTGCCAGCAGCGGATACCGGCGGGGGGCGGGACCGAGGGACACCGGGGAGCTGTTTTTT
. TRBJ1-5 TRBV7-2 . CASSFSGEPQHF TGTGCCAGCAGCTTCTCCGGGGAGCCCCAGCATTTT
many TRBJ1-1 TRBV7-8 . CASSWGRKVEAFF TGTGCCAGCAGCTGGGGCCGAAAGGTTGAGGCTTTCTTT